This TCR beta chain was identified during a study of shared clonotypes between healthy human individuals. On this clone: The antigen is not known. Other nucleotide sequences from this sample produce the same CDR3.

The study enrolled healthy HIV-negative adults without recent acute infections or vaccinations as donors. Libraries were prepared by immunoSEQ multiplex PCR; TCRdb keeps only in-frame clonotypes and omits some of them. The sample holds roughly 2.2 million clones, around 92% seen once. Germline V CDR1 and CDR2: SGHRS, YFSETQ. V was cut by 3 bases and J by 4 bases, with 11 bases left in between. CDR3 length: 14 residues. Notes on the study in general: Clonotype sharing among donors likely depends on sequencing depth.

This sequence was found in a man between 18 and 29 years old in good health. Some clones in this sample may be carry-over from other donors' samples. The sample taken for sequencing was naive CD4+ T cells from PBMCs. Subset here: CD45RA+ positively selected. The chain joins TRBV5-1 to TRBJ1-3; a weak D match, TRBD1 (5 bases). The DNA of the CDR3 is TGCGCCAGCAGCTCCGGGACCGGAGGAAACACCATATATTTT. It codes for CASSSGTGGNTIYF.